This TCR beta chain was identified in a study of radiation and T cells in renal cell carcinoma. Study conclusions and caveats: Top tumor clonotypes rose in blood 2 weeks post-radiation, then contracted. Without pretreatment biopsies, baseline tumor clonotype presence was undetermined.

Germline CDR1 and CDR2: MDHEN and SYDVKM. Trimming shortened V by 3 bases and J by 7 bases, and 12 bases separated the two germline ends. This CDR3 is 14 amino acids long. Time point specified: blood 4 weeks post-SBRT, at nephrectomy. Treatment reported: 15 Gy SBRT to primary tumor, nephrectomy 4 weeks later. This renal cell carcinoma was of the clear cell type. Sequencing was performed with immunoSEQ multiplex PCR; in TCRdb, only in-frame clones are kept and a portion is missing. The data hold under 100,000 clones, with 70% to 90% observed a single time. Comments on this clone: What it binds is unknown.

This clonotype was obtained from a man in his forties or fifties with renal cell carcinoma. The rearrangement joins TRBV28 to TRBJ2-2; D might be TRBD1 (6 bases). The sequencing here drew on blood, taken from a patient whose treatment included radiotherapy and nephrectomy. DNA of the CDR3: TGTGCCAGCAGTTTGATGGGGGCTAGCGGGGAGCTGTTTTTT. Translating it yields CASSLMGASGELFF.